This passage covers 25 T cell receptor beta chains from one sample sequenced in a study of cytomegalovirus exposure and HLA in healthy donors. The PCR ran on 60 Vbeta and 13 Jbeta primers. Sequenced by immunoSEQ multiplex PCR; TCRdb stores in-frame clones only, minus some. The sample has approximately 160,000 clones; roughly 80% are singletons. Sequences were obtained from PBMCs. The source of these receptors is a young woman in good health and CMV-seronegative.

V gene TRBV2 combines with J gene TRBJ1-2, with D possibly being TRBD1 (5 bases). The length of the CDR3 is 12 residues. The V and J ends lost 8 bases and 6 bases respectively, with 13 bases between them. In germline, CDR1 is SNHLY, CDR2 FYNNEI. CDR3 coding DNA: TGTGCCAGCGCGGGGGAGAGGGATGGCTACACCTTC. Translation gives CASAGERDGYTF.

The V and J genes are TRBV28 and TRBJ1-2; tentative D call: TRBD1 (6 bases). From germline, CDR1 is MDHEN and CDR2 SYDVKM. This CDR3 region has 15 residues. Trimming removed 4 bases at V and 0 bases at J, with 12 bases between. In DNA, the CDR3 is TGTGCCAGCAGTTCCCCCGAGGGGGCTAACTATGGCTACACCTTC. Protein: CASSSPEGANYGYTF.

The CDR3 sequence: CASSPGQGPDTQYF. In DNA, the CDR3 is TGTGCCAGCAGCCCGGGACAGGGACCAGATACGCAGTATTTT. This chain joins TRBV7-8 and TRBJ2-3; 9 bases agree with TRBD1. The CDR3 length is 14 residues. Trimming took 5 bases from V and 4 from J; bases not matched to a gene: 4. Germline CDR1 is SGHVS and CDR2 is FQNEAQ.

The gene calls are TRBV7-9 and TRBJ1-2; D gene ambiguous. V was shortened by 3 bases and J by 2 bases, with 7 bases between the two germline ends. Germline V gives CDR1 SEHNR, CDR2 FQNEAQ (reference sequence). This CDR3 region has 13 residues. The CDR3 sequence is CASSFSGNYGYTF. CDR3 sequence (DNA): TGTGCCAGCAGCTTTTCCGGGAACTATGGCTACACCTTC. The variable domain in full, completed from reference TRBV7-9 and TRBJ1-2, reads DTGVSQNPRHKITKRGQNVTFRCDPISEHNRLYWYRQTLGQGPEFLTYFQNEAQLEKSRLLSDRFSAERPKGSFSTLEIQRTEQGDSAMYLCASSFSGNYGYTFGSGTRLTVV.

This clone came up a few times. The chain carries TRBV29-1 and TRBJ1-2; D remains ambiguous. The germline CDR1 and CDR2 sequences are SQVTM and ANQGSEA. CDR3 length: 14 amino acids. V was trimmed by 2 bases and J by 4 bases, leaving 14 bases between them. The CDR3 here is CSVEPRTELYGYTF. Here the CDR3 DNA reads TGCAGCGTTGAACCCAGGACTGAACTCTATGGCTACACCTTC.

The DNA for the CDR3 is TGCGCCAGCAGTTGGGGGGACAATCAGCCCCAGCATTTT. Protein product: CASSWGDNQPQHF. The chain recombines TRBV5-1 with TRBJ1-5; D may be TRBD1 (5 bases). Trimming left V 5 bases short and J 3 bases short, with 9 bases between. The CDR3 runs to 13 residues. Per the germline V gene, CDR1 is SGHRS and CDR2 is YFSETQ.

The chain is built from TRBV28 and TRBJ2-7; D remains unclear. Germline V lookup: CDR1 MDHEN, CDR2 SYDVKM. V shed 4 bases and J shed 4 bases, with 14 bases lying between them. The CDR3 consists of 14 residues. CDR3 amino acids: CASSSPGPVYEQYF. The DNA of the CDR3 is TGTGCCAGCAGTTCCCCAGGCCCGGTATACGAGCAGTACTTC.

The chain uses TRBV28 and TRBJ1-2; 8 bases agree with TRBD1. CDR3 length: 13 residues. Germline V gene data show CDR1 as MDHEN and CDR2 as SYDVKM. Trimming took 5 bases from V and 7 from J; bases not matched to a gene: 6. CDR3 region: CASSGQGNAGYTF. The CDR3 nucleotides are TGTGCCAGCAGTGGACAGGGCAACGCTGGCTACACCTTC.

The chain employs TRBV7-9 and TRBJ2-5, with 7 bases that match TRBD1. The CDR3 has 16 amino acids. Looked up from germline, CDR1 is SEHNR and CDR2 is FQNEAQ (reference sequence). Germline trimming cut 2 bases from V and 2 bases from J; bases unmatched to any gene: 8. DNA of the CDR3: TGTGCCAGCAGCTTATTTAAGGGGGCGCAACAAGAGACCCAGTACTTC. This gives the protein CASSLFKGAQQETQYF.

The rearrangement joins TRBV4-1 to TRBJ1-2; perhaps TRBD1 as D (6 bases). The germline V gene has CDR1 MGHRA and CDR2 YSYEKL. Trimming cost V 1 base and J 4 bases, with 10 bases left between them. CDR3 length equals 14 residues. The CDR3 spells CASSQVQGTYGYTF. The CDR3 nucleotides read TGCGCCAGCAGCCAAGTTCAGGGGACCTATGGCTACACCTTC.

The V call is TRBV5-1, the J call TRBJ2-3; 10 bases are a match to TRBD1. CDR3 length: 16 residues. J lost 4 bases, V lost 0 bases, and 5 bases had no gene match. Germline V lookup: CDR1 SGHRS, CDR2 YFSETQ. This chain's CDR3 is CASSLGGQGIADTQYF. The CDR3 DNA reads TGCGCCAGCAGCTTGGGGGGACAGGGGATTGCAGATACGCAGTATTTT.

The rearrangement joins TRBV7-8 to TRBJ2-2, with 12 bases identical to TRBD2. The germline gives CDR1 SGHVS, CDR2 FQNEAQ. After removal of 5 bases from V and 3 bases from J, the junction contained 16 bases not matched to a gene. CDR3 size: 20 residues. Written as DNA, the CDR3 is TGTGCCAGCAGCACACTATTGTTCCTAGGACTAGCGGGGTACACCGGGGAGCTGTTTTTT. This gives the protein CASSTLLFLGLAGYTGELFF. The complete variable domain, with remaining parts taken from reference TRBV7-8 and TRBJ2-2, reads GAGVSQSPRYKVAKRGQDVALRCDPISGHVSLFWYQQALGQGPEFLTYFQNEAQLDKSGLPSDRFFAERPEGSVSTLKIQRTQQEDSAVYLCASSTLLFLGLAGYTGELFFGEGSRLTVL.

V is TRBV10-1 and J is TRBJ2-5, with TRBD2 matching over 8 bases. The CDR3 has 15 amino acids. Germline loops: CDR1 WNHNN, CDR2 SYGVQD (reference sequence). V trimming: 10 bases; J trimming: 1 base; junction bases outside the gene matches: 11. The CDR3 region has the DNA TGCGCCACCGCGAGGCCTAGCGGGTTCCAAGAGACCCAGTACTTC. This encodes CATARPSGFQETQYF.

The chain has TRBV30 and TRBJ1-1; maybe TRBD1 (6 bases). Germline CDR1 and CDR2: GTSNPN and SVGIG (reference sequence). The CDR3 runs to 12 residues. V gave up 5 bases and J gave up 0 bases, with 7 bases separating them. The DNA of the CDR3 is TGTGCCTGGGGACAGATGAACACTGAAGCTTTCTTT. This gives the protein CAWGQMNTEAFF.

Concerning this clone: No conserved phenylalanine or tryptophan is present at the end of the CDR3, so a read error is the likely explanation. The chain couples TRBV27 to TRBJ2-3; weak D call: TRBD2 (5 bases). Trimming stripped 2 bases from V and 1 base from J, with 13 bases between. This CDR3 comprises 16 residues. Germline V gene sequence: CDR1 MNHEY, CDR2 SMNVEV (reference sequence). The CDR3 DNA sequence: TGTGCCAGCAGTTTAATACGGGGAAGCGGCACAGATACGCAGTATTCT. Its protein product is CASSLIRGSGTDTQYS.

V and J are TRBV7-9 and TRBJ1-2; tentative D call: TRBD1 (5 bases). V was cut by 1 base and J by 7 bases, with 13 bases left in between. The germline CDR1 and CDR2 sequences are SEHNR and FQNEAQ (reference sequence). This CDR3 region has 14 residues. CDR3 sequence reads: CASSLEAGRGGYTF. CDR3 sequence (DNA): TGTGCCAGCAGCTTAGAGGCAGGGCGGGGTGGCTACACCTTC.

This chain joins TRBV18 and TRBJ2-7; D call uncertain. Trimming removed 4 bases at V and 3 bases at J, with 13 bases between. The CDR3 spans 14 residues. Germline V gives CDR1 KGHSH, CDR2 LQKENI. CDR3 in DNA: TGTGCCAGCTCACAAACCGACACCTTCTACGAGCAGTACTTC. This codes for CASSQTDTFYEQYF.

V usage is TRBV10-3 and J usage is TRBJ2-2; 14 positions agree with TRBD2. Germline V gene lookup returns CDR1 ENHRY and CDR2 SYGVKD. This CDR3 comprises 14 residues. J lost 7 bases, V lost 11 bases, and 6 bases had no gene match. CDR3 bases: TGTGCCCTCGGGACTAGCGGGAGTGACGGGGAGCTGTTTTTT. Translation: CALGTSGSDGELFF.

CDR3 region: CASSYTGAGETQYF. CDR3 nucleotide sequence: TGTGCCAGCAGTTACACAGGGGCTGGAGAGACCCAGTACTTC. The chain employs TRBV27 and TRBJ2-5, with TRBD1 identical over 7 bases. From germline, CDR1 is MNHEY and CDR2 SMNVEV (reference sequence). Unmatched junction bases numbered 6, after V lost 4 bases and J lost 4 bases. The CDR3 is 14 amino acids.

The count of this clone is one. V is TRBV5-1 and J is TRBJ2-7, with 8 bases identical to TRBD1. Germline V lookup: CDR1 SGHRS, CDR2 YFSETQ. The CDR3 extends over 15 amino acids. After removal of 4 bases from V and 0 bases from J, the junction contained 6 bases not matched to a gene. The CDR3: CASSTLQGASYEQYF. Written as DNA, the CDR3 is TGCGCCAGCAGCACACTGCAGGGGGCCTCCTACGAGCAGTACTTC.

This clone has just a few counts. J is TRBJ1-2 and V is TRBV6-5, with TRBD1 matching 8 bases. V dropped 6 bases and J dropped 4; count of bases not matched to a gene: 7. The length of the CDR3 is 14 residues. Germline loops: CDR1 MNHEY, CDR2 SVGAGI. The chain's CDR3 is CASRGQGRVYGYTF. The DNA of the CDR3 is TGTGCCAGCAGAGGACAGGGAAGGGTCTATGGCTACACCTTC.

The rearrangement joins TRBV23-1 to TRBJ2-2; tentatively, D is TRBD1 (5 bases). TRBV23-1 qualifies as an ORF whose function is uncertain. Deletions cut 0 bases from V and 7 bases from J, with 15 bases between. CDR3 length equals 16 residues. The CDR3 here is CASSQSQGRQDGELFF. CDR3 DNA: TGCGCCAGCAGTCAATCGCAGGGAAGGCAGGACGGGGAGCTGTTTTTT.

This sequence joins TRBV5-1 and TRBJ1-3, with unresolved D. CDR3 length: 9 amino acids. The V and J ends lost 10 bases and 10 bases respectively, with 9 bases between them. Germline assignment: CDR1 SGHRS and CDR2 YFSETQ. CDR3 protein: CALYPTIYF. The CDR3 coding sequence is TGCGCCCTCTACCCAACCATATATTTT.

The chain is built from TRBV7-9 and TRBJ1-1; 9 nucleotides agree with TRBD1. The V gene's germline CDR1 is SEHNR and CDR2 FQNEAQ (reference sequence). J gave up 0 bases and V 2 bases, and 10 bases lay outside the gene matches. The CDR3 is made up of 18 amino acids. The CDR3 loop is CASSLTGGSTIMNTEAFF. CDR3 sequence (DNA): TGTGCCAGCAGCTTAACAGGGGGCTCTACTATTATGAACACTGAAGCTTTCTTT.

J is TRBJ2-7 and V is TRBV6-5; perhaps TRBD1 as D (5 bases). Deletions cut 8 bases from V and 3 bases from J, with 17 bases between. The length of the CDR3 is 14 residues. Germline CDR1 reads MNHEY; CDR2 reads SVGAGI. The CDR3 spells CASSLGVPVYEQYF. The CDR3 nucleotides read TGTGCCAGCTCCTTAGGGGTTCCCGTCTACGAGCAGTACTTC.